What follows are 28 T cell receptor beta chains derived from one specimen sequenced in a study of shared clonotypes between healthy human individuals (dated by TCRdb to the early 2020s). Receptors were amplified or captured by the immunoSEQ multiplex PCR assay. Entries here come from immuneACCESS through TCRdb and include only in-frame sequences with V and J called. Some clones fail to appear in such tables; in the studies checked, an unresolved V gene covers under half of the shortfall, and the cause of the remainder is unknown. The sample table lists roughly 2,500,000 clones, under 95% of them with a count of one. The ten largest account for about 0.39% of the sample. Sequenced sample: naive CD4+ T cells from PBMCs. The cell subset or site label on this specimen signifies: CD45RA+ positively selected. The origin of the receptors is a man younger than 30 in good health. Some clones in this sample may be carry-over from other donors' samples.

With regard to this clone: Other DNA sequences from this sample encode an identical CDR3 as well. V and J are TRBV20-1 and TRBJ1-2; possible D gene TRBD1, 5 bases. V was pared by 6 bases and J by 4 bases, with 9 bases between. CDR1 and CDR2 from the germline V gene are DFQATT and SNEGSKA (reference sequence). The CDR3 is made up of 11 amino acids. This CDR3 is CSAPGGYGYTF. CDR3 in DNA: TGCAGTGCCCCGGGGGGCTATGGCTACACCTTC.

The chain uses TRBV4-1 and TRBJ2-5, with D possibly TRBD1 on 6 matching bases. This CDR3 comprises 15 residues. CDR1 MGHRA and CDR2 YSYEKL come from the germline V gene. Trimming removed 4 bases from V and 2 bases from J, with 14 bases in between. CDR3 protein: CASSRLPDRQETQYF. In DNA form, the CDR3 reads TGCGCCAGCAGCCGACTGCCGGACAGACAAGAGACCCAGTACTTC.

As to this clone: Other nucleotide sequences in the sample specify the same CDR3. The chain uses TRBV29-1 and TRBJ2-1; D may be TRBD1 (6 bases). Germline-derived CDR1 and CDR2 are SQVTM and ANQGSEA. V was pared by 3 bases and J by 2 bases, with 11 bases between. The CDR3 spans 14 residues. The chain's CDR3 is CSVEGRGAYNEQFF. CDR3 in DNA: TGCAGCGTTGAGGGCAGGGGAGCCTACAATGAGCAGTTCTTC.

The chain carries TRBV5-8 and TRBJ2-5; D might be TRBD1 or TRBD2, each matching 5 bases. V lost 4 bases and J 3 bases, leaving 10 bases between the germline ends. Germline V gives CDR1 SGHTS, CDR2 YDEGEE. The CDR3 sequence is 13 residues long. This CDR3 reads CASSRDREETQYF. CDR3 DNA sequence: TGTGCCAGCAGCCGGGACCGAGAAGAGACCCAGTACTTC.

The rearrangement joins TRBV7-3 to TRBJ2-5; D may correspond to TRBD1 or TRBD2 (5 bases each). The J call may be incorrect, as the DNA end agrees better with TRBJ2-7. The CDR3 is 15 residues long. Germline V gene lookup returns CDR1 SGHTA and CDR2 FQGTGA. The CDR3 region has the DNA TGTGCCAGCAGCTCCAAGGGGAGCGGCCTCGACGAGCAGTACTTC. This gives the protein CASSSKGSGLDEQYF.

The J gene is TRBJ2-3, the V gene TRBV5-4; D is unclear. There are 14 residues in the CDR3. The V end was cut by 3 bases, the J end by 3 bases, with 11 bases between. The germline gives CDR1 SGHNT, CDR2 YYREEE (reference sequence). The CDR3 protein is CASSSRPATDTQYF. CDR3 DNA sequence: TGTGCCAGCAGCTCTAGACCGGCGACAGATACGCAGTATTTT.

This clone was seen once. The J gene is TRBJ1-1, the V gene TRBV6-5; 7 bases align to TRBD1. Germline V gene data show CDR1 as MNHEY and CDR2 as SVGAGI. The CDR3 is 13 amino acids. J was trimmed by 6 bases and V by 0 bases; bases with no gene match: 1. The CDR3: CASSYSGGPEAFF. CDR3 nucleotide sequence: TGTGCCAGCAGTTACTCAGGGGGCCCTGAAGCTTTCTTT.

This clone was seen once. Other DNA sequences of this sample code for an identical CDR3. The chain links TRBV5-1 to TRBJ2-3; 9 bases fit TRBD1. The germline CDR1 and CDR2 sequences are SGHRS and YFSETQ. The CDR3 length is 14 residues. After removal of 4 bases from V and 5 bases from J, the junction contained 5 bases not matched to a gene. DNA for the CDR3: TGCGCCAGCAGCCCGGGGACAGGGAGAGATACGCAGTATTTT. This translates into CASSPGTGRDTQYF.

J is TRBJ1-2 and V is TRBV28, with D perhaps matching TRBD1 (5 bases). The germline V gene has CDR1 MDHEN and CDR2 SYDVKM. Trimming cost V 2 bases and J 6 bases, with 16 bases left between them. There are 15 residues in the CDR3. In nucleotides, the CDR3 is TGTGCCAGCAGTTTAATCCGCAGGGCATGGGATGGCTACACCTTC. Its protein product is CASSLIRRAWDGYTF.

There are a few counts of this clone. This same CDR3 is encoded by further DNA sequences in the sample. CDR3 coding DNA: TGTGCCAGCAGCGTACTGGGCTCTGGGGCCAACGTCCTGACTTTC. Protein product: CASSVLGSGANVLTF. This chain links TRBV9 with TRBJ2-6; D remains unclear. Germline CDR1 SGDLS, CDR2 YYNGEE. V lost 1 base to trimming and J lost 0 bases, with 5 bases between them. This CDR3 region has 15 residues.

The CDR3 loop reads CASSKTLNEQFF. The CDR3, as DNA: TGTGCCAGCAGCAAGACCCTTAATGAGCAGTTCTTC. The V and J genes are TRBV11-2 and TRBJ2-1; D is unclear. CDR1 is SGHAT and CDR2 is FQNNGV in the germline V gene. The CDR3 extends over 12 amino acids. Trimming pared 5 bases from V and 7 bases from J, leaving 9 bases between. Combining the CDR3 with reference TRBV11-2 and TRBJ2-1 gives the whole variable domain EAGVAQSPRYKIIEKRQSVAFWCNPISGHATLYWYQQILGQGPKLLIQFQNNGVVDDSQLPKDRFSAERLKGVDSTLKIQPAKLEDSAVYLCASSKTLNEQFFGPGTRLTVL.

This clone was seen only a few times. This CDR3 is also generated by other DNA sequences in the sample. The chain links TRBV5-1 to TRBJ1-1; possibly TRBD1 for D (6 bases). V shed 0 bases and J shed 4 bases, with 13 bases lying between them. The CDR3 is 15 residues long. Per germline, CDR1 SGHRS and CDR2 YFSETQ. The CDR3 is CASSLEPGAGTEAFF. DNA for the CDR3: TGCGCCAGCAGCTTGGAGCCGGGGGCAGGCACTGAAGCTTTCTTT.

This CDR3 reads CAISGGSRIEAFF. The CDR3 nucleotides are TGTGCCATCAGTGGTGGGAGCAGGATTGAAGCTTTCTTT. The V call is TRBV10-3, the J call TRBJ1-1; D gene uncertain. CDR3 size: 13 residues. Germline CDR1 reads ENHRY; CDR2 reads SYGVKD. V was shortened by 4 bases and J by 7 bases, with 13 bases between the two germline ends.

This chain links TRBV18 with TRBJ1-2; no clear D. The germline CDR1 and CDR2 sequences are KGHSH and LQKENI. The V and J ends lost 0 bases and 0 bases respectively, with 8 bases between them. The CDR3 is 15 residues long. The CDR3 here is CASSPPQDTNYGYTF. The CDR3 DNA reads as TGTGCCAGCTCACCACCGCAGGATACTAACTATGGCTACACCTTC.

V usage is TRBV14 and J usage is TRBJ2-7; D gene unclear. Per the germline V gene, CDR1 is SGHDN and CDR2 is FVKESK. This CDR3 has 15 residues. Trimming shortened V by 1 base and J by 0 bases, and 10 bases separated the two germline ends. The CDR3 loop reads CASSQGHYVSYEQYF. The DNA of the CDR3 is TGTGCCAGCAGCCAAGGACACTACGTCTCCTACGAGCAGTACTTC.

The CDR3 DNA sequence: TGCGCCAGCAGCTTCCAGGGACAGAACACTGAAGCTTTCTTT. This gives the protein CASSFQGQNTEAFF. The V gene is TRBV5-1, the J gene TRBJ1-1; tentatively, D is TRBD1 (6 bases). V was pared by 2 bases and J by 1 base, with 9 bases between. Germline V gene data show CDR1 as SGHRS and CDR2 as YFSETQ. The CDR3 is 14 residues long.

About this clone: This specimen includes other DNA sequences encoding the same CDR3. The chain combines TRBV29-1 with TRBJ1-3; no clear D gene. Germline CDR1 SQVTM, CDR2 ANQGSEA. The CDR3 covers 12 residues. V lost 4 bases to trimming and J lost 4 bases, with 8 bases between them. CDR3 DNA sequence: TGCAGCGTTGTTTGGGCGGGAAACACCATATATTTT. Translation: CSVVWAGNTIYF. Filled out from reference TRBV29-1 and TRBJ1-3, the complete variable domain reads SAVISQKPSRDICQRGTSLTIQCQVDSQVTMMFWYRQQPGQSLTLIATANQGSEATYESGFVIDKFPISRPNLTFSTLTVSNMSPEDSSIYLCSVVWAGNTIYFGEGSWLTVV.

This chain connects TRBV5-5 to TRBJ1-2; D is uncertain. V was pared by 1 base and J by 5 bases, with 12 bases between. This CDR3 is 14 amino acids long. CDR1 and CDR2 from the germline V gene are SGHKS and YYEKEE (reference sequence). CDR3 sequence reads: CASSLLGGTYGYTF. For the CDR3, the DNA is TGTGCCAGCAGCTTGCTCGGCGGAACTTATGGCTACACCTTC.

The chain couples TRBV5-1 to TRBJ2-7, with 11 nucleotides matching TRBD2. The CDR3 runs 15 residues. The ends lost 2 bases at V and 4 bases at J; junction bases unmatched: 5. CDR1 is SGHRS and CDR2 is YFSETQ in the germline V gene. The CDR3 nucleotides are TGCGCCAGCAGCTTACTAGCGGGAGTACCGTACGAGCAGTACTTC. Translation gives CASSLLAGVPYEQYF.

The rearrangement uses TRBV19 and TRBJ2-7, with TRBD2 identical over 7 bases. Germline V gives CDR1 LNHDA, CDR2 SQIVND (reference sequence). This CDR3 contains 14 residues. The V gene end was trimmed by 4 bases and the J gene end by 4 bases; junction bases not matched to a gene: 7. The DNA of the CDR3 is TGTGCCAGTAGTACAAGCGGGGTTACGTACGAGCAGTACTTC. Amino acid sequence: CASSTSGVTYEQYF. Full variable domain (outside the CDR3, taken from reference TRBV19 and TRBJ2-7): DGGITQSPKYLFRKEGQNVTLSCEQNLNHDAMYWYRQDPGQGLRLIYYSQIVNDFQKGDIAEGYSVSREKKESFPLTVTSAQKNPTAFYLCASSTSGVTYEQYFGPGTRLTVT.

J is TRBJ2-1 and V is TRBV21-1; no check of the table's D call, TRBD2, against the DNA was made. TRBV21-1 is reported as a pseudogene. The CDR3 is 21 residues long. The chain's CDR3 is CASSLPGAGGPQTSSYNEQFF. The CDR3, as DNA: TGTGCCAGCAGCCTCCCGGGGGCGGGAGGGCCACAAACAAGCTCCTACAATGAGCAGTTCTTC.

The rearrangement joins TRBV5-1 to TRBJ2-7, with D tentatively TRBD1 (6 bases). The CDR3 loop spans 16 amino acids. Germline CDR1 and CDR2: SGHRS and YFSETQ. Trimming shortened V by 1 base and J by 7 bases, and 21 bases separated the two germline ends. The CDR3 sequence: CASSLNRVYGSGEQYF. The CDR3 DNA follows: TGCGCCAGCAGCTTGAACAGGGTCTATGGGTCGGGTGAGCAGTACTTC.

In this sample, this clone turned up a few times. Other nucleotide sequences in the sample specify the same CDR3. The V and J genes are TRBV2 and TRBJ1-1; TRBD1 aligns across 7 bases. V shed 5 bases, J shed 4 bases, and the junction held 7 bases outside the gene matches. Germline V gives CDR1 SNHLY, CDR2 FYNNEI. The length of the CDR3 is 14 residues. CDR3: CASSRQGAVTEAFF. Written as DNA, the CDR3 is TGTGCCAGCAGTCGACAGGGTGCGGTCACTGAAGCTTTCTTT.

The CDR3 spells CAWGPRDRGDQPQHF. The CDR3 nucleotides are TGTGCCTGGGGGCCCCGGGACAGGGGGGATCAGCCCCAGCATTTT. This chain connects TRBV30 to TRBJ1-5; 11 positions match TRBD1. CDR1 and CDR2 (germline): GTSNPN, SVGIG (reference sequence). This CDR3 contains 15 residues. V lost 5 bases, J lost 5 bases, and 8 bases stayed unmatched.

This clone was detected a few times. The J gene is TRBJ2-1, the V gene TRBV7-2; TRBD2 agrees at 7 bases. V lost 5 bases to trimming and J lost 3 bases; unmatched junction nucleotides: 7. CDR1 and CDR2 from the germline V gene are SGHTA and FQGNSA. The CDR3 is 15 residues long. CDR3 protein: CASSGGLTRYNEQFF. The CDR3 DNA sequence: TGTGCCAGCAGCGGGGGACTAACGCGCTACAATGAGCAGTTCTTC.

This chain uses TRBV5-1 with TRBJ2-3, with TRBD1 identical over 9 bases. V dropped 7 bases and J dropped 2; count of bases not matched to a gene: 5. This CDR3 comprises 14 residues. CDR1 and CDR2 from the germline V gene are SGHRS and YFSETQ. The CDR3 is CASGTGTLTDTQYF. The CDR3 nucleotides are TGCGCCAGCGGGACAGGGACTCTCACAGATACGCAGTATTTT. The variable domain in full, with the rest retrieved from reference TRBV5-1 and TRBJ2-3, is KAGVTQTPRYLIKTRGQQVTLSCSPISGHRSVSWYQQTPGQGLQFLFEYFSETQRNKGNFPGRFSGRQFSNSRSEMNVSTLELGDSALYLCASGTGTLTDTQYFGPGTRLTVL.

About this clone: The identical CDR3 is also encoded by other nucleotide sequences in the sample. V and J are TRBV18 and TRBJ1-5; D not resolved. There are 15 residues in the CDR3. V lost 1 base, J lost 0 bases, and 7 bases lay in between. CDR1 and CDR2 from the germline V gene are KGHSH and LQKENI. The CDR3 here is CASSPQGYSNQPQHF. The DNA of the CDR3 is TGTGCCAGCTCACCACAGGGTTATAGCAATCAGCCCCAGCATTTT.

The chain is built from TRBV5-1 and TRBJ1-1, with a weak D call TRBD1 (6 bases). The CDR3 is 12 amino acids. V lost 0 bases, J lost 10 bases, and 10 bases lay in between. CDR1 and CDR2 from the germline V gene are SGHRS and YFSETQ. This CDR3 reads CASSLEQGPAFF. The DNA for the CDR3 is TGCGCCAGCAGCTTGGAGCAGGGGCCAGCTTTCTTT.